These 13 T cell receptor beta chains were sequenced from one sample in a study of cytomegalovirus exposure and HLA in healthy donors. The study ran its PCR with 60 Vbeta and 13 Jbeta primers. Using immunoSEQ multiplex PCR, the repertoire was profiled, and TCRdb retains in-frame clones only, with some absent. The data contain about 91,000 clones, less than 70% of them singletons. Sequenced sample: PBMCs. These receptors were collected from a human donor in good health.

J is TRBJ1-1 and V is TRBV4-3; D is undetermined. V lost 2 bases and J 0 bases, leaving 10 bases between the germline ends. Germline V CDR1 and CDR2: LGHNA, YSLEER. This CDR3 has 15 amino acids. The CDR3 DNA follows: TGCGCCAGCAGCCAATTCTGGAGCATGAACACTGAAGCTTTCTTT. Protein: CASSQFWSMNTEAFF.

The gene calls are TRBV7-9 and TRBJ1-4; 7 nucleotides line up with TRBD1. The J segment lost 6 bases and the V segment lost 11 bases, leaving 18 bases of the junction unmatched. CDR3 length: 16 residues. CDR1 is SEHNR, CDR2 FQNEAQ, per germline (reference sequence). The DNA for the CDR3 is TGTGCCTCGGGCGACTGGGCGGGACAGAGATATGAAAAACTGTTTTTT. Translation gives CASGDWAGQRYEKLFF. The whole variable domain, filled in from reference TRBV7-9 and TRBJ1-4, reads DTGVSQNPRHKITKRGQNVTFRCDPISEHNRLYWYRQTLGQGPEFLTYFQNEAQLEKSRLLSDRFSAERPKGSFSTLEIQRTEQGDSAMYLCASGDWAGQRYEKLFFGSGTQLSVL.

This clone appeared a few times. The V gene is TRBV9, the J gene TRBJ2-3; D gene ambiguous. The germline V gene encodes CDR1 SGDLS and CDR2 YYNGEE. The CDR3 extends over 14 amino acids. V lost 3 bases and J lost 3, with 11 bases in between. The CDR3 bases are TGTGCCAGCAGCGGTCCCTTAGTTACAGATACGCAGTATTTT. Translation: CASSGPLVTDTQYF.

In its sample, this clone was seen a few times. This chain links TRBV29-1 with TRBJ1-2, with D possibly matching TRBD1 (5 bases). Germline loops: CDR1 SQVTM, CDR2 ANQGSEA. CDR3 length: 13 residues. V was trimmed by 4 bases and J by 4 bases, leaving 13 bases between them. CDR3 amino acids: CSVVSGEGYGYTF. For the CDR3, the DNA is TGCAGCGTTGTTTCGGGGGAGGGCTATGGCTACACCTTC.

The chain couples TRBV6-1 to TRBJ2-5; 7 bases map to TRBD2. CDR1 and CDR2 from the germline V gene are MNHNS and SASEGT. J was trimmed by 5 bases and V by 2 bases; bases with no gene match: 11. The CDR3 length is 16 residues. The CDR3 here is CASSENSGSTEETQYF. As DNA, the CDR3 is TGTGCCAGCAGTGAAAATAGCGGGTCTACGGAGGAGACCCAGTACTTC.

The chain couples TRBV2 to TRBJ1-1, with a tentative D call TRBD1 (5 bases). The CDR3 has 13 amino acids. Trimming cost V 6 bases and J 6 bases, with 14 bases left between them. Germline V gene sequence: CDR1 SNHLY, CDR2 FYNNEI. The CDR3: CASSPARGAEAFF. Written as DNA, the CDR3 is TGTGCCAGCAGCCCAGCACGGGGGGCTGAAGCTTTCTTT.

This chain links TRBV19 with TRBJ1-5; 7 positions agree with TRBD1. The CDR3 loop spans 14 amino acids. J gave up 3 bases and V 3 bases, and 2 bases lay outside the gene matches. The germline gives CDR1 LNHDA, CDR2 SQIVND (reference sequence). CDR3 coding DNA: TGTGCCAGTAGTATCGGACAGGTCAATCAGCCCCAGCATTTT. It codes for CASSIGQVNQPQHF.

The rearrangement uses TRBV5-1 and TRBJ1-2, with D tentatively TRBD1 (5 bases). V shed 0 bases and J shed 8 bases, with 17 bases lying between them. The CDR3 covers 15 residues. Germline CDR1 SGHRS, CDR2 YFSETQ. The CDR3 loop reads CASSLEPTFGGGYTF. The CDR3 DNA reads TGCGCCAGCAGCTTGGAACCGACCTTCGGGGGAGGCTACACCTTC. The complete variable domain, with remaining parts taken from reference TRBV5-1 and TRBJ1-2, reads KAGVTQTPRYLIKTRGQQVTLSCSPISGHRSVSWYQQTPGQGLQFLFEYFSETQRNKGNFPGRFSGRQFSNSRSEMNVSTLELGDSALYLCASSLEPTFGGGYTFGSGTRLTVV.

This clone was found a few times. The rearrangement links TRBV19 to TRBJ2-5, with D possibly being TRBD2 (5 bases). Germline V gene sequence: CDR1 LNHDA, CDR2 SQIVND (reference sequence). The CDR3 runs to 15 residues. The ends were cut back, 5 bases at V and 9 bases at J, with 22 bases in the middle. In DNA form, the CDR3 reads TGTGCCAGTAGTTCAGTAGCGAACACCCTAAGGTCCCAGTACTTC. Protein: CASSSVANTLRSQYF.

V is TRBV5-1 and J is TRBJ1-1; D remains unclear. V lost 3 bases, J lost 8 bases, and 8 bases lay in between. There are 11 residues in the CDR3. CDR1 is SGHRS, CDR2 YFSETQ, per germline. The CDR3 nucleotides read TGCGCCAGCAGCTATGGAGGCGAAGCTTTCTTT. This sequence encodes CASSYGGEAFF.

The genes are TRBV19 and TRBJ2-7, with D tentatively TRBD2 (7 bases). There are 15 residues in the CDR3. CDR1 and CDR2 (germline): LNHDA, SQIVND (reference sequence). The ends were cut back, 3 bases at V and 4 bases at J, with 16 bases in the middle. The CDR3 DNA reads TGTGCCAGTAGTATGGGGGGGGCGCTCAGGTACGAGCAGTACTTC. This sequence encodes CASSMGGALRYEQYF.

The CDR3 protein is CASSQDSPRGDTQYF. In DNA form, the CDR3 reads TGCGCCAGCAGCCAAGATTCTCCTCGGGGAGATACGCAGTATTTT. This chain uses TRBV4-1 with TRBJ2-3; TRBD2 is a possible D gene (5 bases). V was trimmed by 0 bases and J by 5 bases, leaving 12 bases between them. The CDR3 is 15 residues long. Germline V CDR1 and CDR2: MGHRA, YSYEKL.

The V gene is TRBV19, the J gene TRBJ1-5; TRBD1 agrees at 8 bases. Trimming at V came to 4 bases and at J to 7 bases, leaving 6 bases not matched to a gene. The V gene's germline CDR1 is LNHDA and CDR2 SQIVND (reference sequence). The CDR3 has 14 amino acids. The CDR3 loop is CASSNYRGEQPQHF. In DNA form, the CDR3 reads TGTGCCAGTAGTAACTACAGGGGGGAACAGCCCCAGCATTTT.